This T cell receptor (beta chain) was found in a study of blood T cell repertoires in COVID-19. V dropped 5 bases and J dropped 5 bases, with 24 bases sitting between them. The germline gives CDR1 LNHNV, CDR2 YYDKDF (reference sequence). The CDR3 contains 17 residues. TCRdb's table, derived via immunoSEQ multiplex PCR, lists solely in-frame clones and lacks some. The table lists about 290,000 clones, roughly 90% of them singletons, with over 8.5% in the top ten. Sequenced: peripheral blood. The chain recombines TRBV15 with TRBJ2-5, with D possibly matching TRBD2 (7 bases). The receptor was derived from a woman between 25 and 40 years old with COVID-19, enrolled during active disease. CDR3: CATSPGGRSGRWETQYF. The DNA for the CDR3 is TGTGCCACCAGCCCCGGGGGGCGTTCGGGCCGTTGGGAGACCCAGTACTTC.